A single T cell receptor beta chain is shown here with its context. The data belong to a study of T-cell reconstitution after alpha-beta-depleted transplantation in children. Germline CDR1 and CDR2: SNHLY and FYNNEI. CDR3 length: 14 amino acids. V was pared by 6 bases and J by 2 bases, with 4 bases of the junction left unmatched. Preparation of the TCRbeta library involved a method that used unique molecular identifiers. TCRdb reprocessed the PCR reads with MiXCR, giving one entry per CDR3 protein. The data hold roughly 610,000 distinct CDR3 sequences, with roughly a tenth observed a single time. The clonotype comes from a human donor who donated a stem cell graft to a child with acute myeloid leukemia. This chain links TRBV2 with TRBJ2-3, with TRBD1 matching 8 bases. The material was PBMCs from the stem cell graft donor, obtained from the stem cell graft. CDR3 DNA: TGTGCCAGCAGCCCGGACAGGGTCACAGATACGCAGTATTTT. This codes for CASSPDRVTDTQYF.